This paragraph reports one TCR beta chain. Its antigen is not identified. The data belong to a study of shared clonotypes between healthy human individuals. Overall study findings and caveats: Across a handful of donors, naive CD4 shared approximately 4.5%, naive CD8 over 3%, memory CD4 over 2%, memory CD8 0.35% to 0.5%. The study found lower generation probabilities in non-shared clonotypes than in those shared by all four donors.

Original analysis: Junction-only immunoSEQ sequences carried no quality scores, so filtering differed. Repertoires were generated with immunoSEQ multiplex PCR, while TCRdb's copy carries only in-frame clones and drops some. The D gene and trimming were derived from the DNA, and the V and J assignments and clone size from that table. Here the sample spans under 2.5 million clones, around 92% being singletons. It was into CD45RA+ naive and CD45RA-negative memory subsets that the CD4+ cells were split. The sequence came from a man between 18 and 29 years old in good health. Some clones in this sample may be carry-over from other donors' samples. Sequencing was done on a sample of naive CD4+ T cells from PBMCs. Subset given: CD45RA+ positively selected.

As DNA, the CDR3 is TGCGCCAGCAGCTTAGGGACGGATGGGATGGCCCAGCATTTT. Protein product: CASSLGTDGMAQHF. The chain employs TRBV5-1 and TRBJ1-5; the D gene is possibly TRBD1 (5 bases). The germline V gene encodes CDR1 SGHRS and CDR2 YFSETQ. Trimming pared 2 bases from V and 11 bases from J, leaving 17 bases between. This CDR3 comprises 14 residues.